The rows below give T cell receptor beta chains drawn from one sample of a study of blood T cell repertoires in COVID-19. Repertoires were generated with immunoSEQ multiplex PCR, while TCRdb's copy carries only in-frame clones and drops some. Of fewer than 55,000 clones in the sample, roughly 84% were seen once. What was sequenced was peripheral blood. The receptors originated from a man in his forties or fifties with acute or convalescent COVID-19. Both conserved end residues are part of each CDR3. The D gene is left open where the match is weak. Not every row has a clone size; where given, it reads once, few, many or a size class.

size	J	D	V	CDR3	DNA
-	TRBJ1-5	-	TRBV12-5	CASGSRLESYQPQHF	TGTGCTAGTGGTTCCCGGTTGGAGTCCTATCAGCCCCAGCATTTT
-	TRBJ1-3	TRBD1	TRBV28	CASSLWSTTGGNTIYF	TGTGCCAGCAGTTTATGGTCGACGACAGGGGGGAACACCATATATTTT
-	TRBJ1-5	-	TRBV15	CATSRDGRSNQPQHF	TGTGCCACCAGCAGAGATGGCCGTAGCAATCAGCCCCAGCATTTT
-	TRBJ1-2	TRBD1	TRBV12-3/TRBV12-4	CASSLGTGSGYTF	TGTGCCAGCAGTTTAGGGACAGGGTCTGGCTACACCTTC
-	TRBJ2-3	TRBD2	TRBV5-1	CASSLVPGLAGGSTDTQYF	TGCGCCAGCAGCTTAGTCCCGGGACTAGCGGGAGGTAGCACAGATACGCAGTATTTT
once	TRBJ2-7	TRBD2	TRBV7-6	CASSQEPSGRAYEQYF	TGTGCCAGCAGCCAAGAGCCTAGCGGGAGGGCCTACGAGCAGTACTTC
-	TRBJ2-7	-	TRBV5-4	CASSLEGATTYEQYF	TGTGCCAGCAGCCTGGAGGGGGCAACTACCTACGAGCAGTACTTC
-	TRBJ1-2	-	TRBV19	CASMGLGDYGYTF	TGTGCCAGTATGGGACTAGGGGACTATGGCTACACCTTC
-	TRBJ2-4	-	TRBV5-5	CASSPVKLNIQYF	TGTGCCAGCAGTCCCGTCAAGCTCAACATTCAGTACTTC
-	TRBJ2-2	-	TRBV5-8	CASSLFVAANTGELFF	TGTGCCAGCAGCTTGTTCGTGGCTGCGAACACCGGGGAGCTGTTTTTT
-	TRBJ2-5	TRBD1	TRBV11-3	CASSRAGGRQETQYF	TGTGCCAGCAGCCGAGCAGGGGGTCGGCAAGAGACCCAGTACTTC
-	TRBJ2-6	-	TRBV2	CASHKDGRGSGANVLTF	TGTGCCAGTCATAAAGACGGAAGGGGATCTGGGGCCAACGTCCTGACTTTC
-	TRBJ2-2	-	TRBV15	CATSREEGLSTGELFF	TGTGCCACCAGCAGAGAGGAGGGCCTATCCACCGGGGAGCTGTTTTTT
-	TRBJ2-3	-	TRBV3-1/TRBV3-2	CASSHYADTQYF	TGTGCCAGCAGCCACTACGCAGATACGCAGTATTTT